These 9 T cell receptor beta chains were all obtained from the same sample, sequenced in a study of blood T cell repertoires in COVID-19. TCRdb keeps only in-frame clones here, not all; method: immunoSEQ multiplex PCR. The sample carries around 270,000 clones, roughly 86% recorded once. The specimen sequenced was peripheral blood. The receptors stem from a man aged 35-49 years who had recovered from COVID-19.

V and J are TRBV9 and TRBJ2-3; D ambiguous. V was cut by 2 bases and J by 6 bases, with 13 bases left in between. Germline V CDR1 and CDR2: SGDLS, YYNGEE. This CDR3 is 14 amino acids long. CDR3 sequence: CASSVGSVPDTQYF. The CDR3 bases are TGTGCCAGCAGCGTGGGCAGTGTTCCCGATACGCAGTATTTT.

The rearrangement joins TRBV7-2 to TRBJ1-6, with D maybe TRBD1 (6 bases). CDR3 length: 15 amino acids. Looked up from germline, CDR1 is SGHTA and CDR2 is FQGNSA. V was shortened by 5 bases and J by 6 bases, with 14 bases between the two germline ends. CDR3: CASSHWRQVNSPLHF. In DNA form, the CDR3 reads TGTGCCAGCAGCCACTGGAGACAGGTTAATTCACCCCTCCACTTT.

V gene TRBV7-2 combines with J gene TRBJ1-2; 9 bases match TRBD1. This CDR3 has 14 amino acids. CDR1 is SGHTA, CDR2 FQGNSA, per germline. The J segment lost 5 bases and the V segment lost 5 bases, leaving 6 bases of the junction unmatched. The CDR3 region is CASSQTGGVYGYTF. CDR3 sequence (DNA): TGTGCCAGCAGCCAAACAGGGGGCGTATATGGCTACACCTTC.

The chain employs TRBV18 and TRBJ2-1, with 10 bases lining up with TRBD1. With V trimmed by 3 bases and J by 14 bases, 7 bases remained unmatched. The CDR3 is 13 amino acids. Germline loops: CDR1 KGHSH, CDR2 LQKENI. In DNA form, the CDR3 reads TGTGCCAGCTCACCTCCGGGACAGGGGATTAAGTTCTTC. Its protein product is CASSPPGQGIKFF. Full variable domain (rest looked up from reference TRBV18 and TRBJ2-1): NAGVMQNPRHLVRRRGQEARLRCSPMKGHSHVYWYRQLPEEGLKFMVYLQKENIIDESGMPKERFSAEFPKEGPSILRIQQVVRGDSAAYFCASSPPGQGIKFFGPGTRLTVL.

A note on this clone: Other DNA sequences from this sample encode an identical CDR3 as well. The chain has TRBV29-1 and TRBJ2-3, with a weak D call TRBD2 (7 bases). Trimming shortened V by 7 bases and J by 1 base, and 9 bases separated the two germline ends. The CDR3 runs 12 residues. Germline CDR1 and CDR2: SQVTM and ANQGSEA. The CDR3 DNA sequence: TGCAGCGCGGGGGGCGGCACAGATACGCAGTATTTT. This sequence encodes CSAGGGTDTQYF.

In its sample, this clone was seen once. J is TRBJ1-5 and V is TRBV27; D is uncertain. From germline, CDR1 is MNHEY and CDR2 SMNVEV (reference sequence). The CDR3 is 14 residues long. The V end lost 6 bases, the J end lost 3 bases, and 12 bases lay between the germline ends. CDR3 sequence: CASSPKQFNQPQHF. CDR3 bases: TGTGCCAGCAGCCCTAAACAGTTCAATCAGCCCCAGCATTTT.

The V gene is TRBV21-1, the J gene TRBJ2-3; no DNA check was done on the table's D call, TRBD1. TRBV21-1 is termed a pseudogene. This CDR3 has 21 amino acids. The CDR3 DNA reads as TGTGCCAGCAGCAAAGGGCTCCGGGACAGCAGCCAACCCTGGGGCACAGATACGCAGTATTTT. Protein sequence: CASSKGLRDSSQPWGTDTQYF.

V and J are TRBV13 and TRBJ2-7; D is possibly TRBD1 (5 bases). The V gene's germline CDR1 is PRHDT and CDR2 FYEKMQ (reference sequence). With 5 bases removed from V and 9 bases from J, the gap between germline ends came to 17 bases. The CDR3 loop spans 13 amino acids. The CDR3 region has the DNA TGTGCCAGCAGCCTTACCCCCCAGGGTTGGCAGTACTTC. Its translation is CASSLTPQGWQYF. The full variable domain, rest sourced from reference TRBV13 and TRBJ2-7, is AAGVIQSPRHLIKEKRETATLKCYPIPRHDTVYWYQQGPGQDPQFLISFYEKMQSDKGSIPDRFSAQQFSDYHSELNMSSLELGDSALYFCASSLTPQGWQYFGPGTRLTVT.

V gene TRBV30 combines with J gene TRBJ1-6, with TRBD1 as a possible D gene (6 bases). The CDR3 is 14 amino acids. Per germline, CDR1 GTSNPN and CDR2 SVGIG (reference sequence). Trimming stripped 4 bases from V and 9 bases from J, with 16 bases between. The CDR3 sequence is CAWTPTGYGSPLHF. The CDR3 DNA follows: TGTGCCTGGACTCCCACAGGGTATGGTTCACCCCTCCACTTT.